These 23 T cell receptor beta chains came from one sample sequenced in a study of blood T cell repertoires in COVID-19. The data were produced by immunoSEQ multiplex PCR, yet TCRdb's version contains in-frame clones alone and is incomplete. The sample contains about 210,000 clones, 70% to 85% of which appear only once. The specimen was peripheral blood. The source of these receptors is a man in his forties who had recovered from COVID-19.

A note on this clone: Germline is not matched at one junction end, which may reflect a read error. The V gene is TRBV4-2, the J gene TRBJ2-1, with D perhaps TRBD2 (7 bases). This CDR3 spans 14 amino acids. Germline V lookup: CDR1 LGHNA, CDR2 YNFKEQ. The CDR3 DNA is TGTGCCAGCAGCCAAGTCCCGCTAGGGGGGGGCATAGTCTTC. This gives the protein CASSQVPLGGGIVF.

The chain carries TRBV27 and TRBJ1-5, with a possible D match to TRBD1 (5 bases). The V end lost 5 bases, the J end lost 2 bases, and 16 bases lay between the germline ends. This CDR3 is 16 amino acids long. Per the germline V gene, CDR1 is MNHEY and CDR2 is SMNVEV (reference sequence). The CDR3 sequence: CASSPLGGVRNQPQHF. The CDR3 DNA sequence: TGTGCCAGCAGTCCCCTCGGGGGGGTACGCAATCAGCCCCAGCATTTT.

The V and J genes are TRBV19 and TRBJ2-7, with TRBD1 identical over 10 bases. This CDR3 spans 15 amino acids. Trimming at V came to 5 bases and at J to 1 base, leaving 5 bases not matched to a gene. CDR1 is LNHDA, CDR2 SQIVND, per germline (reference sequence). The CDR3 sequence is CASSPRDRGSYEQYF. CDR3 sequence (DNA): TGTGCCAGTAGTCCCAGGGACAGGGGTTCCTACGAGCAGTACTTC.

Here the CDR3 reads CASSPPKGATNTGELFF. CDR3 DNA: TGTGCCAGCTCACCACCGAAGGGGGCGACGAACACCGGGGAGCTGTTTTTT. The V and J genes are TRBV18 and TRBJ2-2; TRBD1 matches at 7 bases. CDR3 length: 17 residues. V trimming: 0 bases; J trimming: 0 bases; junction bases outside the gene matches: 4. Germline-derived CDR1 and CDR2 are KGHSH and LQKENI. The complete variable domain, with remaining parts taken from reference TRBV18 and TRBJ2-2, reads NAGVMQNPRHLVRRRGQEARLRCSPMKGHSHVYWYRQLPEEGLKFMVYLQKENIIDESGMPKERFSAEFPKEGPSILRIQQVVRGDSAAYFCASSPPKGATNTGELFFGEGSRLTVL.

This chain joins TRBV2 and TRBJ2-2, with D tentatively TRBD1 (5 bases). The CDR3 consists of 13 residues. Germline CDR1 SNHLY, CDR2 FYNNEI. The V end was cut by 6 bases, the J end by 2 bases, with 7 bases between. The CDR3 protein is CASSDSNTGELFF. The CDR3 DNA follows: TGTGCCAGCAGCGACAGCAACACCGGGGAGCTGTTTTTT.

This sequence joins TRBV7-2 and TRBJ2-1; maybe TRBD1 (5 bases). V gave up 3 bases and J gave up 4 bases, with 10 bases separating them. Germline V CDR1 and CDR2: SGHTA, FQGNSA. This CDR3 has 14 residues. CDR3 residues: CASSFSQGYNEQFF. The CDR3 region has the DNA TGTGCCAGCAGCTTTAGTCAGGGATACAATGAGCAGTTCTTC.

V and J are TRBV9 and TRBJ2-3; 8 positions match TRBD2. Per germline, CDR1 SGDLS and CDR2 YYNGEE. V trimming: 3 bases; J trimming: 4 bases; junction bases outside the gene matches: 7. The CDR3 sequence is 15 residues long. CDR3 DNA sequence: TGTGCCAGCAGCGAGGCGGGGGGCCTCGCAGATACGCAGTATTTT. Its translation: CASSEAGGLADTQYF.

V gene TRBV6-5 combines with J gene TRBJ1-1; D remains ambiguous. This CDR3 region has 14 residues. V was trimmed by 6 bases and J by 7 bases, leaving 18 bases between them. Germline V gives CDR1 MNHEY, CDR2 SVGAGI. CDR3 region: CASRSRSRVDEAFF. For the CDR3, the DNA is TGTGCCAGCAGGAGTCGGTCGAGGGTAGATGAAGCTTTCTTT.

This chain connects TRBV6-5 to TRBJ1-1, with 7 nucleotides matching TRBD1. Germline CDR1 MNHEY, CDR2 SVGAGI. The V and J ends lost 2 bases and 1 base, in that order; junction bases with no gene match: 4. The CDR3 runs 15 residues. The CDR3 loop is CASSYVTGWNTEAFF. DNA of the CDR3: TGTGCCAGCAGTTACGTGACAGGGTGGAACACTGAAGCTTTCTTT.

V is TRBV5-8 and J is TRBJ1-5; D not resolved. Germline loops: CDR1 SGHTS, CDR2 YDEGEE. V was clipped by 4 bases and J by 5 bases, with 10 bases between them. This CDR3 comprises 13 residues. For the CDR3, the DNA is TGTGCCAGCAGCGTTTACAGAGATCAGCCCCAGCATTTT. This codes for CASSVYRDQPQHF. The full variable domain, with the rest looked up from reference TRBV5-8 and TRBJ1-5, is EAGVTQSPTHLIKTRGQQATLRCSPISGHTSVYWYQQALGLGLQFLLWYDEGEERNRGNFPPRFSGRQFPNYSSELNVNALELEDSALYLCASSVYRDQPQHFGDGTRLSIL.

This chain links TRBV3-1 (or the pseudogene TRBV3-2) with TRBJ1-2, with 11 bases lining up with TRBD1. Germline lookup yields CDR1 LGHDT and CDR2 YNNKEL (reference sequence). With V trimmed by 1 base and J by 12 bases, 4 bases remained unmatched. CDR3 length: 13 residues. DNA for the CDR3: TGTGCCAGCAGCCAAGGGGGACAGGGGGGTAACACCTTC. This encodes CASSQGGQGGNTF.

This clone is a singleton in its sample. The chain employs TRBV5-1 and TRBJ2-2, with D tentatively TRBD1 (6 bases). Trimming took off 0 bases at V and 7 bases at J, with 10 bases between the two ends. From germline, CDR1 is SGHRS and CDR2 YFSETQ. This CDR3 region has 14 residues. The CDR3 nucleotides are TGCGCCAGCAGCTTGGAGGGGGATGTCGGGGAGCTGTTTTTT. Translating it yields CASSLEGDVGELFF.

The CDR3 DNA reads as TGTGCCAGCAGCTTAGTAGCTAGCGGATACACAGATACGCAGTATTTT. Translation gives CASSLVASGYTDTQYF. This sequence joins TRBV7-9 and TRBJ2-3, with TRBD2 matching over 7 bases. Trimming took 1 base from V and 2 from J; bases not matched to a gene: 6. Germline CDR1 and CDR2: SEHNR and FQNEAQ (reference sequence). This CDR3 has 16 residues.

This chain links TRBV10-3 with TRBJ2-5; TRBD2 matches at 10 bases. Germline lookup yields CDR1 ENHRY and CDR2 SYGVKD. J was trimmed by 1 base and V by 0 bases; bases with no gene match: 5. The CDR3 runs 17 residues. The CDR3 loop reads CAISESPQRGGQETQYF. The CDR3 region has the DNA TGTGCCATCAGTGAGTCCCCCCAGCGGGGGGGCCAAGAGACCCAGTACTTC.

The rearrangement links TRBV2 to TRBJ1-6; D is unclear. There are 14 residues in the CDR3. From germline, CDR1 is SNHLY and CDR2 FYNNEI. V was trimmed by 7 bases and J by 7 bases, leaving 14 bases between them. The CDR3 is CASTKGWENSPLHF. The DNA for the CDR3 is TGTGCCAGCACCAAAGGTTGGGAGAATTCACCCCTCCACTTT.

The chain is built from TRBV29-1 and TRBJ2-5; no firm D call. Trimming took 2 bases from V and 4 from J, leaving 11 bases between them. The CDR3 has 13 residues. Germline V gene sequence: CDR1 SQVTM, CDR2 ANQGSEA. For the CDR3, the DNA is TGCAGCGTTGAACCCACAGTTTCAGAGACCCAGTACTTC. This sequence encodes CSVEPTVSETQYF.

The chain is built from TRBV19 and TRBJ2-1; 10 bases agree with TRBD1. J was trimmed by 4 bases and V by 4 bases; bases with no gene match: 4. CDR1 and CDR2 from the germline V gene are LNHDA and SQIVND (reference sequence). The length of the CDR3 is 15 residues. The CDR3 region is CASSTGTGAYNEQFF. The CDR3 nucleotides read TGTGCCAGTAGTACCGGGACAGGGGCGTACAATGAGCAGTTCTTC. Combining the CDR3 with reference TRBV19 and TRBJ2-1 gives the whole variable domain DGGITQSPKYLFRKEGQNVTLSCEQNLNHDAMYWYRQDPGQGLRLIYYSQIVNDFQKGDIAEGYSVSREKKESFPLTVTSAQKNPTAFYLCASSTGTGAYNEQFFGPGTRLTVL.

The chain recombines TRBV30 with TRBJ2-3; 12 bases agree with TRBD2. Germline CDR1 and CDR2: GTSNPN and SVGIG (reference sequence). With V trimmed by 0 bases and J by 4 bases, 2 bases remained unmatched. This CDR3 contains 15 residues. The CDR3 spells CAWSVGLAGSDTQYF. CDR3 DNA: TGTGCCTGGAGTGTCGGACTAGCGGGATCAGATACGCAGTATTTT.

This clone appeared a single time. V usage is TRBV13 and J usage is TRBJ1-6, with 7 positions matching TRBD1. The CDR3 consists of 16 residues. Germline V CDR1 and CDR2: PRHDT, FYEKMQ (reference sequence). Trimming cost V 1 base and J 8 bases; bases outside gene matches: 8. CDR3 nucleotide sequence: TGTGCCAGCAGCTTAGCTACAGGGGAAGTATATTCACCCCTCCACTTT. It is translated as CASSLATGEVYSPLHF.

The chain is built from TRBV19 and TRBJ1-4; TRBD1 matches at 7 bases. Losses at the gene ends were 6 bases for V and 8 bases for J; bases not matched to a gene: 6. There are 13 residues in the CDR3. Germline V lookup: CDR1 LNHDA, CDR2 SQIVND (reference sequence). The CDR3, as DNA: TGTGCCAGTAGCCCCGACAGGGAGGAAAAACTGTTTTTT. This gives the protein CASSPDREEKLFF.

This chain joins TRBV6-1 and TRBJ1-1; D might be TRBD1 (6 bases). The CDR3 covers 15 residues. Per germline, CDR1 MNHNS and CDR2 SASEGT. Trimming took off 0 bases at V and 1 base at J, with 9 bases between the two ends. In DNA form, the CDR3 reads TGTGCCAGCAGTGAAGCCACAGGGAAGAACACTGAAGCTTTCTTT. Translating gives CASSEATGKNTEAFF.

The chain recombines TRBV27 with TRBJ1-3; D is uncertain. The V gene's germline CDR1 is MNHEY and CDR2 SMNVEV (reference sequence). The length of the CDR3 is 15 residues. V lost 8 bases to trimming and J lost 2 bases, with 16 bases between them. CDR3 sequence (DNA): TGTGCCAGCTCCAGATCAGGTGGCCCTGGAAACACCATATATTTT. Amino acids: CASSRSGGPGNTIYF.

This clone was found once. J is TRBJ2-3 and V is TRBV25-1; possible D gene TRBD2, 6 bases. This CDR3 region has 12 residues. CDR1 MGHDK and CDR2 SYGVNS come from the germline V gene. V was shortened by 2 bases and J by 8 bases, with 8 bases between the two germline ends. The CDR3 DNA reads TGTGCCAGCAGTGAAGTGGGGGGTACGCAGTATTTT. Translation gives CASSEVGGTQYF.